These 18 T cell receptor beta chains were all obtained from the same sample, sequenced in a study of control samples from healthy donors and cancer patients. Here immunoSEQ multiplex PCR was the method, and the copy in TCRdb shows in-frame clones only, minus some. The sample holds 400,000 to 450,000 clones, more than 80% seen once. Sample: PBMCs. These TCRs come from a man aged 40-55 years with head and neck cancer.

The chain links TRBV11-2 to TRBJ1-5; no definite D call. The V and J ends lost 6 bases and 2 bases respectively, with 8 bases between them. CDR1 is SGHAT, CDR2 FQNNGV, per germline. The CDR3 consists of 13 residues. The CDR3 sequence: CASSYGGNQPQHF. Here the CDR3 DNA reads TGTGCCAGCAGTTATGGAGGCAATCAGCCCCAGCATTTT.

The V gene is TRBV12-3 or TRBV12-4, the J gene TRBJ1-5, with D uncertain. Trimming removed 5 bases at V and 2 bases at J, with 1 base between. The CDR3 is 11 amino acids. The CDR3 nucleotides read TGTGCCAGCAGTCGCAATCAGCCCCAGCATTTT. It specifies CASSRNQPQHF.

The genes are TRBV7-2 and TRBJ1-4, with D possibly TRBD1 on 6 matching bases. CDR3 length equals 15 residues. The V end was cut by 0 bases, the J end by 5 bases, with 10 bases between. Germline-derived CDR1 and CDR2 are SGHTA and FQGNSA. This chain's CDR3 is CASSLAGQGNEKLFF. The CDR3 bases are TGTGCCAGCAGCTTAGCGGGACAAGGAAATGAAAAACTGTTTTTT.

The J gene is TRBJ2-7, the V gene TRBV29-1; D possibly corresponds to TRBD1 (5 bases). Germline V gene sequence: CDR1 SQVTM, CDR2 ANQGSEA. V shed 4 bases and J shed 5 bases, with 12 bases lying between them. This CDR3 has 12 amino acids. The CDR3 DNA sequence: TGCAGCGTTGGCAGGGTGGGGAACGAGCAGTACTTC. It is translated as CSVGRVGNEQYF.

The rearrangement uses TRBV6-6 and TRBJ2-6; D perhaps matches TRBD1 (5 bases). Per the germline V gene, CDR1 is MNHNY and CDR2 is SVGAGI (reference sequence). The CDR3 loop spans 15 amino acids. V lost 6 bases and J lost 0, with 9 bases in between. For the CDR3, the DNA is TGTGCCAGCAGAAGACAGTACTCTGGGGCCAACGTCCTGACTTTC. It codes for CASRRQYSGANVLTF.

The chain links TRBV4-1 to TRBJ2-1, with TRBD2 matching over 8 bases. The ends lost 0 bases at V and 4 bases at J; junction bases unmatched: 8. This CDR3 contains 17 residues. CDR1 is MGHRA and CDR2 is YSYEKL in the germline V gene. The CDR3 bases are TGCGCCAGCAGCCAAGAGTATAATAGCGGGGCATACAATGAGCAGTTCTTC. Its translation is CASSQEYNSGAYNEQFF.

V usage is TRBV3-1 (or the pseudogene TRBV3-2) and J usage is TRBJ1-2, with D possibly matching TRBD1 (6 bases). The CDR3 spans 15 residues. CDR1 and CDR2 from the germline V gene are LGHDT and YNNKEL (reference sequence). Here the CDR3 DNA reads TGTGCTTCATCAAAGTACAGGGATGCAGGCTATGGCTACACCTTC. Translation: CASSKYRDAGYGYTF.

The rearrangement links TRBV25-1 to TRBJ1-1; perhaps TRBD1 as D (5 bases). CDR1 is MGHDK and CDR2 is SYGVNS in the germline V gene. With 4 bases removed from V and 2 bases from J, the gap between germline ends came to 8 bases. CDR3 size: 13 residues. This CDR3 reads CASSATGNTEAFF. DNA for the CDR3: TGTGCCAGCAGTGCCACAGGAAACACTGAAGCTTTCTTT.

This clone showed up just once. This chain links TRBV5-1 with TRBJ1-3; a possible D gene is TRBD1 (5 bases). CDR3 size: 15 residues. With 5 bases removed from V and 4 bases from J, the gap between germline ends came to 16 bases. CDR1 SGHRS and CDR2 YFSETQ come from the germline V gene. The CDR3: CASSFRQRSGNTIYF. Written as DNA, the CDR3 is TGCGCCAGCAGTTTTCGACAGCGCTCAGGAAACACCATATATTTT.

The rearrangement links TRBV5-1 to TRBJ2-7; 14 nucleotides agree with TRBD2. J was trimmed by 2 bases and V by 0 bases; bases with no gene match: 1. The CDR3 is 16 amino acids. CDR1 is SGHRS and CDR2 is YFSETQ in the germline V gene. The CDR3 here is CASSLGLAGGTYEQYF. As DNA, the CDR3 is TGCGCCAGCAGCTTGGGACTAGCGGGAGGGACCTACGAGCAGTACTTC. Complete variable domain (other parts from reference TRBV5-1 and TRBJ2-7): KAGVTQTPRYLIKTRGQQVTLSCSPISGHRSVSWYQQTPGQGLQFLFEYFSETQRNKGNFPGRFSGRQFSNSRSEMNVSTLELGDSALYLCASSLGLAGGTYEQYFGPGTRLTVT.

The rearrangement joins TRBV9 to TRBJ1-2; D is unresolved. The germline gives CDR1 SGDLS, CDR2 YYNGEE. The V and J ends lost 0 bases and 5 bases respectively, with 11 bases between them. This CDR3 spans 14 amino acids. The CDR3 region is CASSVEGYPYGYTF. CDR3 nucleotides: TGTGCCAGCAGCGTAGAAGGTTACCCGTATGGCTACACCTTC.

This clone came up once. This chain connects TRBV6-1 to TRBJ1-4, with a possible D match to TRBD1 (5 bases). The CDR3 contains 12 residues. Looked up from germline, CDR1 is MNHNS and CDR2 is SASEGT. V lost 3 bases to trimming and J lost 8 bases, with 7 bases between them. The CDR3 DNA is TGTGCCAGCAGTGAGGCAGGGGAAAAACTGTTTTTT. This gives the protein CASSEAGEKLFF.

V is TRBV6-5 and J is TRBJ2-5, with a weak D call TRBD1 (6 bases). The V end lost 6 bases, the J end lost 3 bases, and 17 bases lay between the germline ends. Germline V CDR1 and CDR2: MNHEY, SVGAGI. The CDR3 has 15 amino acids. CDR3 amino acids: CASSSLTRGEETQYF. CDR3 DNA: TGTGCCAGCAGCTCTCTTACCAGGGGCGAAGAGACCCAGTACTTC.

This clone was counted once. V and J are TRBV3-1 (or the pseudogene TRBV3-2) and TRBJ1-2, with 7 bases matching TRBD1. Germline V gives CDR1 LGHDT, CDR2 YNNKEL (reference sequence). V trimming: 2 bases; J trimming: 6 bases; junction bases outside the gene matches: 3. The CDR3 totals 13 residues. The CDR3 DNA sequence: TGTGCCAGCAGCCAAAGGGGGCTGCATGGCTACACCTTC. Translated: CASSQRGLHGYTF.

The chain uses TRBV19 and TRBJ2-1, with 7 bases identical to TRBD2. Germline V gives CDR1 LNHDA, CDR2 SQIVND (reference sequence). The V and J ends lost 7 bases and 2 bases, in that order; junction bases with no gene match: 11. CDR3 size: 16 residues. CDR3 sequence (DNA): TGTGCCAGTACCATCTCCCCGGGACTAACCTACAATGAGCAGTTCTTC. Its protein product is CASTISPGLTYNEQFF.

This clone was seen a handful of times. The chain combines TRBV19 with TRBJ2-1; tentative D call: TRBD2 (6 bases). The length of the CDR3 is 16 residues. Germline CDR1 and CDR2: LNHDA and SQIVND (reference sequence). The germline V and J ends were trimmed by 7 bases and 5 bases, with 21 bases remaining between them. CDR3 nucleotide sequence: TGTGCCAGTAATAAAAAATCGGGAGCCAAGAACAATGAGCAGTTCTTC. Translated, it gives CASNKKSGAKNNEQFF.

This clone has just a few counts. This chain joins TRBV11-2 and TRBJ1-2, with D uncertain. Trimming stripped 6 bases from V and 4 bases from J, with 12 bases between. Germline V CDR1 and CDR2: SGHAT, FQNNGV. This CDR3 comprises 13 residues. The CDR3, as DNA: TGTGCCAGCAGTTCCGAAATGGTCTATGGCTACACCTTC. Amino acid sequence: CASSSEMVYGYTF.

V is TRBV5-1 and J is TRBJ2-7; 13 bases map to TRBD2. After removal of 0 bases from V and 3 bases from J, the junction contained 6 bases not matched to a gene. Germline V lookup: CDR1 SGHRS, CDR2 YFSETQ. This CDR3 is built from 17 residues. The CDR3 bases are TGCGCCAGCAGCTTGGGGAGGACTAGCGGGAGAGACTACGAGCAGTACTTC. This encodes CASSLGRTSGRDYEQYF.